The 18 T cell receptor beta chains given below trace back to one sample, sequenced in a study of identical twins. TCRdb used MiXCR to reprocess the 5' RACE reads, holding one entry per CDR3 protein. In the table there are about 220,000 distinct CDR3 sequences, 7.5% of which are singletons. These same records also appear under a second study, on yellow fever vaccine responses in identical twins.

Material for sequencing was memory (CD45RO+) T cells sorted from blood. The receptors were gathered from a woman younger than 35 in good health.

The chain combines TRBV7-8 with TRBJ2-1; the D gene is possibly TRBD1 (5 bases). Germline values: CDR1 SGHVS, CDR2 FQNEAQ. Trimming pared 3 bases from V and 6 bases from J, leaving 15 bases between. This CDR3 region has 15 residues. CDR3 residues: CASSLVGATPNEQFF. Written as DNA, the CDR3 is TGTGCCAGCAGCTTGGTAGGGGCAACCCCCAATGAGCAGTTCTTC. Complete variable domain (other parts from reference TRBV7-8 and TRBJ2-1): GAGVSQSPRYKVAKRGQDVALRCDPISGHVSLFWYQQALGQGPEFLTYFQNEAQLDKSGLPSDRFFAERPEGSVSTLKIQRTQQEDSAVYLCASSLVGATPNEQFFGPGTRLTVL.

The sample holds many counts of this clonotype. The chain uses TRBV5-5 and TRBJ1-3; D is undetermined. V lost 0 bases, J lost 0 bases, and 10 bases lay in between. CDR3 length: 16 amino acids. Germline loops: CDR1 SGHKS, CDR2 YYEKEE (reference sequence). The CDR3, as DNA: TGTGCCAGCAGCTTGGATCGGGAACTCTCTGGAAACACCATATATTTT. This encodes CASSLDRELSGNTIYF. The full variable domain, completed using reference TRBV5-5 and TRBJ1-3, is DAGVTQSPTHLIKTRGQQVTLRCSPISGHKSVSWYQQVLGQGPQFIFQYYEKEERGRGNFPDRFSARQFPNYSSELNVNALLLGDSALYLCASSLDRELSGNTIYFGEGSWLTVV.

The table lists this clonotype with many counts. The chain is built from TRBV28 and TRBJ1-1; D remains unclear. Germline values: CDR1 MDHEN, CDR2 SYDVKM. V lost 3 bases, J lost 0 bases, and 14 bases lay in between. The CDR3 covers 16 residues. CDR3 nucleotide sequence: TGTGCCAGCAGTTTGTTTAGGGCTAGCATGAACACTGAAGCTTTCTTT. This translates into CASSLFRASMNTEAFF.

The V and J genes are TRBV9 and TRBJ1-1; 10 bases match TRBD1. The CDR3 extends over 15 amino acids. Trimming removed 4 bases from V and 1 base from J; junction bases left unmatched: 4. CDR1 is SGDLS, CDR2 YYNGEE, per germline. For the CDR3, the DNA is TGTGCCAGCAGCCGGGGACAGGGGACGAACACTGAAGCTTTCTTT. It specifies CASSRGQGTNTEAFF.

In its sample, this clonotype was seen many times. The chain uses TRBV5-1 and TRBJ2-1; 7 bases align to TRBD1. Germline V gene sequence: CDR1 SGHRS, CDR2 YFSETQ. With V trimmed by 7 bases and J by 8 bases, 9 bases remained unmatched. This CDR3 comprises 13 residues. The chain's CDR3 is CASQTGPRDEQFF. The CDR3 DNA reads TGCGCCAGCCAGACAGGGCCTAGGGATGAGCAGTTCTTC.

Many counts were recorded for this clonotype. V and J are TRBV12-3 or TRBV12-4 and TRBJ2-1; TRBD2 is a possible D gene (6 bases). V gave up 6 bases and J gave up 5 bases, with 17 bases separating them. This CDR3 has 15 amino acids. The CDR3 nucleotides read TGTGCCAGCAGAACGACTAGTTGGGGCGACAATGAGCAGTTCTTC. It specifies CASRTTSWGDNEQFF.

This chain joins TRBV5-5 and TRBJ2-5; possibly TRBD1 for D (6 bases). Between the trimmed V and J ends, which lost 8 bases and 2 bases, there was a span of 16 bases. The CDR3 spans 14 residues. In germline, CDR1 is SGHKS, CDR2 YYEKEE (reference sequence). The CDR3 nucleotides are TGTGCCAGTAGCGTGGGGGCCGGTCAAGAGACCCAGTACTTC. Protein sequence: CASSVGAGQETQYF. The variable domain in full, with the rest retrieved from reference TRBV5-5 and TRBJ2-5, is DAGVTQSPTHLIKTRGQQVTLRCSPISGHKSVSWYQQVLGQGPQFIFQYYEKEERGRGNFPDRFSARQFPNYSSELNVNALLLGDSALYLCASSVGAGQETQYFGPGTRLLVL.

The chain has TRBV7-2 and TRBJ1-1, with D maybe TRBD1 (6 bases). From germline, CDR1 is SGHTA and CDR2 FQGNSA. The germline V and J ends were trimmed by 3 bases and 3 bases, with 11 bases remaining between them. The CDR3 covers 14 residues. CDR3 residues: CASSFQAGDTEAFF. CDR3 DNA: TGTGCCAGCAGCTTCCAGGCAGGGGACACTGAAGCTTTCTTT.

This clonotype was counted many times. This chain uses TRBV7-2 with TRBJ2-7; D uncertain. CDR1 and CDR2 from the germline V gene are SGHTA and FQGNSA. Trimming cost V 6 bases and J 1 base, with 13 bases left between them. The CDR3 runs 14 residues. CDR3 bases: TGTGCCAGCAGGTCAAATCCCCAGTCCTACGAGCAGTACTTC. Residues: CASRSNPQSYEQYF.

The rearrangement uses TRBV18 and TRBJ2-1, with a weak D call TRBD1 (6 bases). Germline CDR1 and CDR2: KGHSH and LQKENI. Trimming pared 4 bases from V and 6 bases from J, leaving 13 bases between. This CDR3 has 14 residues. Written as DNA, the CDR3 is TGTGCCAGCTCACTACAGGGTGGCGGCAATGAGCAGTTCTTC. Protein product: CASSLQGGGNEQFF.

This clonotype has a count of ten or more. V and J are TRBV5-1 and TRBJ2-7; 9 nucleotides line up with TRBD2. The CDR3 has 17 amino acids. J was trimmed by 2 bases and V by 4 bases; bases with no gene match: 13. CDR1 and CDR2 (germline): SGHRS, YFSETQ. CDR3 bases: TGCGCCAGCAGCCTAGATATGACTAGCGGTGCCCCCTACGAGCAGTACTTC. Translated, it gives CASSLDMTSGAPYEQYF.

This clonotype occurred many times. V is TRBV3-1 and J is TRBJ2-3, with TRBD2 matching 11 bases. V shed 6 bases, J shed 7 bases, and the junction held 9 bases outside the gene matches. This CDR3 spans 15 amino acids. Germline-derived CDR1 and CDR2 are LGHDT and YNNKEL (reference sequence). The CDR3 protein is CASSVAGGPSYTQYF. The CDR3 coding sequence is TGTGCCAGCAGTGTAGCGGGGGGGCCTTCATATACGCAGTATTTT.

The chain carries TRBV19 and TRBJ2-2; D remains unclear. Trimming removed 3 bases at V and 6 bases at J, with 11 bases between. Germline CDR1 LNHDA, CDR2 SQIVND (reference sequence). The CDR3 has 14 amino acids. The DNA for the CDR3 is TGTGCCAGTAGTATCCGAAGTAGTGCCGGGGAGCTGTTTTTT. Translated, it gives CASSIRSSAGELFF. The whole variable domain, filled in from reference TRBV19 and TRBJ2-2, reads DGGITQSPKYLFRKEGQNVTLSCEQNLNHDAMYWYRQDPGQGLRLIYYSQIVNDFQKGDIAEGYSVSREKKESFPLTVTSAQKNPTAFYLCASSIRSSAGELFFGEGSRLTVL.

This clonotype was found a few times. The V call is TRBV6-5, the J call TRBJ2-1; 13 positions match TRBD2. The CDR3 totals 14 residues. Germline lookup yields CDR1 MNHEY and CDR2 SVGAGI. The ends lost 4 bases at V and 9 bases at J; junction bases unmatched: 3. This CDR3 is CASSSGLAGAEQFF. The CDR3 DNA reads as TGTGCCAGCAGTTCAGGACTAGCGGGAGCTGAGCAGTTCTTC.

This clonotype was counted once. Germline is not matched at one junction end, which may reflect a read error. V and J are TRBV12-3 or TRBV12-4 and TRBJ2-2; 10 nucleotides align to TRBD2. The CDR3 loop spans 18 amino acids. The CDR3 DNA sequence: TGTGCCCGCAGTTTACCCCGCCTAGCGGGAGACCCCACCGGGGAGCTGTTTTTT. Its protein is CARSLPRLAGDPTGELFF.

This chain links TRBV11-3 with TRBJ2-1; 8 bases line up with TRBD1. Germline values: CDR1 SGHNT, CDR2 YENEEA. The V gene end was trimmed by 1 base and the J gene end by 6 bases; junction bases not matched to a gene: 5. The CDR3 is 15 residues long. The CDR3 DNA is TGTGCCAGCAGCTTAGGTACAGGGGGTCTCAATGAGCAGTTCTTC. Its protein is CASSLGTGGLNEQFF.

The J gene is TRBJ2-1, the V gene TRBV20-1; 8 bases align to TRBD2. This CDR3 contains 17 residues. Trimming took 5 bases from V and 1 from J; bases not matched to a gene: 13. Germline values: CDR1 DFQATT, CDR2 SNEGSKA (reference sequence). The CDR3 reads CSARTLGGGTSYNEQFF. CDR3 DNA sequence: TGCAGTGCTCGGACCCTCGGCGGGGGGACTTCCTACAATGAGCAGTTCTTC.

The table lists this clonotype with a few counts. The rearrangement links TRBV7-9 to TRBJ2-3, with 9 positions matching TRBD1. V shed 4 bases and J 5 bases; nucleotides not matched to a gene: 10. This CDR3 is 16 amino acids long. Germline lookup yields CDR1 SEHNR and CDR2 FQNEAQ (reference sequence). The CDR3 reads CASSSAGDRVVDTQYF. The CDR3 DNA reads as TGTGCCAGCAGCTCCGCGGGGGACAGGGTGGTAGATACGCAGTATTTT.